The 7 T cell receptor beta chains reported below all come from one sample, sequenced in a study of cytomegalovirus exposure and HLA in healthy donors. PCR amplification relied on 60 Vbeta primers (plus 13 Jbeta primers). Clones were read by immunoSEQ multiplex PCR, and TCRdb kept only the in-frame ones, dropping some. The sample holds 160,000 or so clones; approximately 88% are singletons and the top ten take more than 1.5%. Sequencing was done on a sample of PBMCs. The receptors were sampled from a woman between 18 and 29 years old in good health and CMV-seronegative.

The V gene is TRBV18, the J gene TRBJ2-3; D unresolved. V was trimmed by 3 bases and J by 2 bases, leaving 12 bases between them. Germline CDR1 KGHSH, CDR2 LQKENI. This CDR3 has 15 residues. CDR3 DNA: TGTGCCAGCTCACCCGTGCACAACCCCACAGATACGCAGTATTTT. Translated: CASSPVHNPTDTQYF.

The chain's CDR3 is CASSLDPGFANTQYF. The CDR3 nucleotides are TGTGCCAGCAGCTTGGATCCGGGTTTTGCAAATACGCAGTATTTT. The rearrangement uses TRBV5-6 and TRBJ2-3; D is unclear. The CDR3 spans 15 residues. Germline V gene sequence: CDR1 SGHDT, CDR2 YYEEEE. V lost 0 bases and J 7 bases, leaving 15 bases between the germline ends.

The CDR3 spells CASSLMASIGDGYTF. CDR3 in DNA: TGTGCCAGCAGTTTAATGGCCTCGATTGGTGATGGCTACACCTTC. The chain uses TRBV27 and TRBJ1-2, with D unclear. Germline CDR1 reads MNHEY; CDR2 reads SMNVEV (reference sequence). V was clipped by 2 bases and J by 6 bases, with 16 bases between them. This CDR3 region has 15 residues.

The chain couples TRBV6-1 to TRBJ1-2; D is uncertain. CDR3 length: 14 amino acids. Trimming took off 7 bases at V and 5 bases at J, with 17 bases between the two ends. CDR1 is MNHNS, CDR2 SASEGT, per germline. The CDR3 loop reads CASTNTAGIYGYTF. The CDR3 region has the DNA TGTGCCAGCACAAACACAGCGGGGATTTATGGCTACACCTTC.

The gene calls are TRBV7-9 and TRBJ2-3; 7 nucleotides agree with TRBD2. The CDR3 has 16 residues. Losses at the gene ends were 6 bases for V and 2 bases for J; bases not matched to a gene: 11. From germline, CDR1 is SEHNR and CDR2 FQNEAQ (reference sequence). In nucleotides, the CDR3 is TGTGCCAGCAGTCCGAGGGCGGGGGTGTCCACAGATACGCAGTATTTT. Its protein product is CASSPRAGVSTDTQYF.

The chain links TRBV25-1 to TRBJ2-7; 8 positions match TRBD1. CDR1 and CDR2 from the germline V gene are MGHDK and SYGVNS. V dropped 8 bases and J dropped 5; count of bases not matched to a gene: 17. CDR3 length: 16 residues. DNA for the CDR3: TGTGCCAGCGGGGAGACAGGGGCGGTTCGCACTAACGAGCAGTACTTC. This codes for CASGETGAVRTNEQYF.

The genes are TRBV7-9 and TRBJ1-3; possible D gene TRBD1, 5 bases. The length of the CDR3 is 13 residues. Per the germline V gene, CDR1 is SEHNR and CDR2 is FQNEAQ (reference sequence). V gave up 4 bases and J gave up 2 bases, with 6 bases separating them. This chain's CDR3 is CASSSGAGNTIYF. CDR3 coding DNA: TGTGCCAGCAGCTCGGGGGCTGGAAACACCATATATTTT.